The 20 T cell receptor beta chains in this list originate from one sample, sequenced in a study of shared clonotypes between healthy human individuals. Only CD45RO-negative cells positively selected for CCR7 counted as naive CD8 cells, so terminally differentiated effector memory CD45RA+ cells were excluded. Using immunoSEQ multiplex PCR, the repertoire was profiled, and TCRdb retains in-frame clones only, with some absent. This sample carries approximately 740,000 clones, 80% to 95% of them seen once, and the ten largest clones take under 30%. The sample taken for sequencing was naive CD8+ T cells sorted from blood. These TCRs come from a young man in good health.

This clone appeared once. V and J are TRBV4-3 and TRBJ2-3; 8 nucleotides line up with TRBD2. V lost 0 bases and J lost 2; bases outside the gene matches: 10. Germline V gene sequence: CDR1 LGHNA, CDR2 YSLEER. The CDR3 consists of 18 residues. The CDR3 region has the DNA TGCGCCAGCAGCCAAGACGGGGGGGAGCGGCCCAACACAGATACGCAGTATTTT. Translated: CASSQDGGERPNTDTQYF.

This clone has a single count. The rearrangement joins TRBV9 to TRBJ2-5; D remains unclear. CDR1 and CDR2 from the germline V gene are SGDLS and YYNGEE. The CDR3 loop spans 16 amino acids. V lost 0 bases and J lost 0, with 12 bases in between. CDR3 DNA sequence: TGTGCCAGCAGCGTAGGACAACTGGGGAACCAAGAGACCCAGTACTTC. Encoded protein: CASSVGQLGNQETQYF.

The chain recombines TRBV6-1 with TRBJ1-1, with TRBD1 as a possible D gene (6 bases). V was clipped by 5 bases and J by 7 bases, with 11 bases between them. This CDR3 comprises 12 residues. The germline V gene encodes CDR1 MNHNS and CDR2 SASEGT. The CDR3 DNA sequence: TGTGCCAGCAGTTGGGGGGCCTTTGAAGCTTTCTTT. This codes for CASSWGAFEAFF.

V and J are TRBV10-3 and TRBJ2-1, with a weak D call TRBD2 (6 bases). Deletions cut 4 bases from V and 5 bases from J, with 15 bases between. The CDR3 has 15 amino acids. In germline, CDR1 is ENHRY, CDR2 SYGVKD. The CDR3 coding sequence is TGTGCCATCAGTGCCACCCCCCCTAGCGACAATGAGCAGTTCTTC. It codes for CAISATPPSDNEQFF.

The CDR3 sequence is CASSPTGVINEQFF. The CDR3 DNA sequence: TGTGCCAGCAGCCCCACGGGAGTGATCAATGAGCAGTTCTTC. The chain recombines TRBV4-2 with TRBJ2-1, with D possibly being TRBD2 (6 bases). Germline V gene sequence: CDR1 LGHNA, CDR2 YNFKEQ. Deletions cut 4 bases from V and 6 bases from J, with 13 bases between. The CDR3 has 14 residues.

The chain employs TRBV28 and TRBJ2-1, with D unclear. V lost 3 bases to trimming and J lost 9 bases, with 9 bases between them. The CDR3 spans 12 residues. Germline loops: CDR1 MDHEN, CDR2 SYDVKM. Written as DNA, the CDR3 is TGTGCCAGCAGTTTTCGATCGCCTGAGCAGTTCTTC. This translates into CASSFRSPEQFF.

For the CDR3, the DNA is TGTGCCAGCTCACCCGGGACAGGGGATCAGCCCCAGCATTTT. Translated: CASSPGTGDQPQHF. The rearrangement joins TRBV18 to TRBJ1-5; 10 positions match TRBD1. Germline CDR1 reads KGHSH; CDR2 reads LQKENI. This CDR3 is 14 amino acids long. J gave up 5 bases and V 3 bases, and 1 base lay outside the gene matches. The whole variable domain, filled in from reference TRBV18 and TRBJ1-5, reads NAGVMQNPRHLVRRRGQEARLRCSPMKGHSHVYWYRQLPEEGLKFMVYLQKENIIDESGMPKERFSAEFPKEGPSILRIQQVVRGDSAAYFCASSPGTGDQPQHFGDGTRLSIL.

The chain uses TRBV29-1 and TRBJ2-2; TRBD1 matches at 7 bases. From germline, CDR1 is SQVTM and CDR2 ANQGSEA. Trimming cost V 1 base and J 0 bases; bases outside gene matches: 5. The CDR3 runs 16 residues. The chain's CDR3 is CSVEGAGGTNTGELFF. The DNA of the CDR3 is TGCAGCGTTGAAGGGGCAGGGGGTACGAACACCGGGGAGCTGTTTTTT.

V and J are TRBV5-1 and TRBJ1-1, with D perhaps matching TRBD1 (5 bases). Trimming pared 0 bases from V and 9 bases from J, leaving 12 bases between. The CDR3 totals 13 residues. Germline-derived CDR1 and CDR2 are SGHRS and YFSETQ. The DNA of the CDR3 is TGCGCCAGCAGCTTGGGCAGGGATGGTAAAGCTTTCTTT. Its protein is CASSLGRDGKAFF.

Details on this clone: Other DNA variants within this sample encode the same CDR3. CDR3 loop: CASSLGSNEQYF. CDR3 DNA: TGTGCCAGCAGCTTAGGTAGTAACGAGCAGTACTTC. The V gene is TRBV7-2, the J gene TRBJ2-7, with D uncertain. Germline assignment: CDR1 SGHTA and CDR2 FQGNSA. Trimming stripped 1 base from V and 5 bases from J, with 6 bases between. The CDR3 is made up of 12 amino acids.

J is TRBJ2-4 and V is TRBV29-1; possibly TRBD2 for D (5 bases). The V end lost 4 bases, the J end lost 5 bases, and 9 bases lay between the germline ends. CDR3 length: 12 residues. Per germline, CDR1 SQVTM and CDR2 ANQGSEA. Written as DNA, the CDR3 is TGCAGCGTTGGGTCCGGGGAAAACATTCAGTACTTC. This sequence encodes CSVGSGENIQYF.

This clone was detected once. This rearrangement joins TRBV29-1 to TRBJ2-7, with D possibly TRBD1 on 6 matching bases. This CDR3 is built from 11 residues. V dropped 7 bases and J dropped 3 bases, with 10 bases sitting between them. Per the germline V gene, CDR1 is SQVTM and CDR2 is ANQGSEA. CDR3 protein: CSALDSYEQYF. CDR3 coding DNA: TGCAGCGCCCTGGACAGCTACGAGCAGTACTTC.

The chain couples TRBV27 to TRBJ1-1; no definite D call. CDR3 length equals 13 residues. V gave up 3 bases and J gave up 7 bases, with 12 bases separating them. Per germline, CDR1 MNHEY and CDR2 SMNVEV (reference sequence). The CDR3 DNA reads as TGTGCCAGCAGTTTGAGGGTAAGAGGTGAAGCTTTCTTT. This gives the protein CASSLRVRGEAFF.

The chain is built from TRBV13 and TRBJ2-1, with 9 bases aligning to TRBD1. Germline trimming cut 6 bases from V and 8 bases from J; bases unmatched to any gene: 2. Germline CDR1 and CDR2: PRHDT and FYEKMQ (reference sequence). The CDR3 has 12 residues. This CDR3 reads CASRQGAYEQFF. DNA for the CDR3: TGTGCCAGCAGACAGGGGGCCTATGAGCAGTTCTTC.

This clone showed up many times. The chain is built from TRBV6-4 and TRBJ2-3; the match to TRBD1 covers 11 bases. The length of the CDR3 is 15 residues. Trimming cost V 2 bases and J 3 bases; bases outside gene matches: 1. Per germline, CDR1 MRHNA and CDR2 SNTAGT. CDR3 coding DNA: TGTGCCAGCAGTGACGGACAGGGGGCAACAGATACGCAGTATTTT. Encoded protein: CASSDGQGATDTQYF.

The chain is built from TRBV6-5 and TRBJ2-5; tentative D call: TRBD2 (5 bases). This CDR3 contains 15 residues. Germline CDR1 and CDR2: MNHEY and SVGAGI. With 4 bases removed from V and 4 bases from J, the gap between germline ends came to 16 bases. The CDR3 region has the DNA TGTGCCAGCAGTTGGACCCCCCGGGGTCGAGAGACCCAGTACTTC. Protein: CASSWTPRGRETQYF.

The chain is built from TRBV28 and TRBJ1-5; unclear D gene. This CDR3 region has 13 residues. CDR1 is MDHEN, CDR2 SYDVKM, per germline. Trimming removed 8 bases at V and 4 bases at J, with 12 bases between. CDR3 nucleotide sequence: TGTGCCAGCTCTAACTCGGGAAATCAGCCCCAGCATTTT. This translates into CASSNSGNQPQHF.

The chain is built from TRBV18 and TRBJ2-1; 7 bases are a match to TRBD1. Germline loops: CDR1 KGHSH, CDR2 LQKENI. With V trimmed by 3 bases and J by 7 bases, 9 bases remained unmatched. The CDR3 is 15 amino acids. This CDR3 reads CASSPGQEPWNEQFF. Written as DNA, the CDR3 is TGTGCCAGCTCACCCGGACAGGAGCCTTGGAATGAGCAGTTCTTC.

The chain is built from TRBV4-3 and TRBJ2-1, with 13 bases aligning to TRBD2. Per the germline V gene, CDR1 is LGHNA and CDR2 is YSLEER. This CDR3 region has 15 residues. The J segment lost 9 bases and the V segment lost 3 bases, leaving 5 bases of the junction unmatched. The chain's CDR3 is CASSQLLAGGSEQFF. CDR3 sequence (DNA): TGCGCCAGCAGCCAGTTACTAGCGGGGGGGAGTGAGCAGTTCTTC.

The CDR3 coding sequence is TGTGCCAGCAGCTCCCTGGGGAATGAGCAGTTCTTC. Protein sequence: CASSSLGNEQFF. The chain couples TRBV7-8 to TRBJ2-1, with no clear D. This CDR3 spans 12 amino acids. The V gene lost 4 bases and the J gene lost 7 bases, with 8 bases spanning the gap. CDR1 is SGHVS, CDR2 FQNEAQ, per germline.